Presented here are 15 T cell receptor beta chains from one specimen sequenced in a study of long-term antiretroviral therapy in people with HIV. An immunoSEQ assay, version v3.0, was performed at survey level. Produced via immunoSEQ multiplex PCR; TCRdb's table is partial and in-frame only. Of 20,000 or so clones listed, over 65% are singletons. The sample here was unsorted PBMCs, taken 0.5 years before starting antiretroviral therapy. The receptors come from a woman aged 50 to 60 with HIV.

The chain joins TRBV5-4 to TRBJ2-7, with TRBD1 matching 12 bases. The germline V gene has CDR1 SGHNT and CDR2 YYREEE (reference sequence). The V gene end was trimmed by 5 bases and the J gene end by 4 bases; junction bases not matched to a gene: 4. This CDR3 region has 14 residues. The DNA for the CDR3 is TGTGCCAGCAGACCGGGACAGGGGGCGTACGAGCAGTACTTC. Its translation: CASRPGQGAYEQYF.

The chain combines TRBV5-4 with TRBJ2-5, with D perhaps TRBD1 or TRBD2 (5 bases each). The CDR3 is 13 amino acids. Trimming took off 9 bases at V and 4 bases at J, with 16 bases between the two ends. Germline values: CDR1 SGHNT, CDR2 YYREEE (reference sequence). Here the CDR3 DNA reads TGTGCCACGGCTAGCTTTGGGGCAGAGACCCAGTACTTC. Protein sequence: CATASFGAETQYF.

This clone is a singleton in its sample. This sequence joins TRBV6-6 and TRBJ1-4; 8 positions agree with TRBD1. Germline-derived CDR1 and CDR2 are MNHNY and SVGAGI (reference sequence). The CDR3 sequence is 16 residues long. Trimming at V came to 5 bases and at J to 3 bases, leaving 8 bases not matched to a gene. CDR3 DNA: TGTGCCAGCAGTCCCGGGACAGGAATAGCTAATGAAAAACTGTTTTTT. It encodes CASSPGTGIANEKLFF.

The table lists this clone with a count of one. This chain uses TRBV29-1 with TRBJ2-2; 10 nucleotides agree with TRBD1. The CDR3 sequence is 14 residues long. The germline CDR1 and CDR2 sequences are SQVTM and ANQGSEA. With 6 bases clipped from V and 8 bases from J, the junction kept 9 bases outside the gene matches. The CDR3 here is CSVAGTGEAGELFF. In nucleotides, the CDR3 is TGCAGCGTCGCCGGGACAGGGGAGGCAGGGGAGCTGTTTTTT.

The genes are TRBV7-9 and TRBJ1-5, with D tentatively TRBD1 (6 bases). Germline assignment: CDR1 SEHNR and CDR2 FQNEAQ (reference sequence). The germline V and J ends were trimmed by 1 base and 3 bases, with 16 bases remaining between them. The CDR3 runs 17 residues. The CDR3 sequence is CASSLGSWRGSNQPQHF. CDR3 in DNA: TGTGCCAGCAGCTTAGGGTCATGGAGGGGGTCCAATCAGCCCCAGCATTTT.

The chain has TRBV10-3 and TRBJ2-5; D remains unclear. CDR1 is ENHRY, CDR2 SYGVKD, per germline. V lost 2 bases, J lost 1 base, and 17 bases lay in between. The CDR3 totals 17 residues. The CDR3 DNA is TGTGCCATCAGTGAGAGATGGGTGGGTACTCGCCAAGAGACCCAGTACTTC. Its translation is CAISERWVGTRQETQYF.

The chain is built from TRBV21-1 and TRBJ1-5; the D segment call TRBD1 is taken from the table without a DNA check. TRBV21-1 is assigned pseudogene status. The CDR3 covers 19 residues. CDR3 amino acids: CASSKEIERDRESNQPQHF. The CDR3 region has the DNA TGTGCCAGCAGCAAAGAAATCGAACGGGACAGGGAGAGCAATCAGCCCCAGCATTTT.

The chain's CDR3 is CASSLGASVGDTQYF. The CDR3 nucleotides read TGCGCCAGCAGCTTGGGGGCTAGCGTAGGAGATACGCAGTATTTT. The V gene is TRBV5-1, the J gene TRBJ2-3; weak D call: TRBD2 (6 bases). The germline V gene has CDR1 SGHRS and CDR2 YFSETQ. V lost 0 bases and J 5 bases, leaving 13 bases between the germline ends. This CDR3 is 15 amino acids long.

The J gene is TRBJ2-1, the V gene TRBV12-5; no definite D call. Trimming removed 3 bases from V and 9 bases from J, with 15 bases in between. The CDR3 covers 14 residues. Per the germline V gene, CDR1 is LGHNT and CDR2 is FRNRAP. The CDR3 region is CASGFDWPHAEQFF. As DNA, the CDR3 is TGTGCTAGTGGTTTTGACTGGCCCCATGCTGAGCAGTTCTTC.

This CDR3 is CASSTGTDATNEKLFF. CDR3 bases: TGTGCCAGCAGCACCGGGACTGATGCAACTAATGAAAAACTGTTTTTT. The chain combines TRBV9 with TRBJ1-4; TRBD1 is a possible D gene (5 bases). Germline V gene lookup returns CDR1 SGDLS and CDR2 YYNGEE. Trimming took off 4 bases at V and 0 bases at J, with 13 bases between the two ends. This CDR3 has 16 amino acids.

V is TRBV29-1 and J is TRBJ2-3; D remains ambiguous. In germline, CDR1 is SQVTM, CDR2 ANQGSEA. V was shortened by 4 bases and J by 0 bases, with 5 bases between the two germline ends. This CDR3 spans 12 amino acids. The CDR3 is CSVVSSTDTQYF. The CDR3 DNA is TGCAGCGTTGTGTCTAGCACAGATACGCAGTATTTT.

This rearrangement joins TRBV2 to TRBJ2-5; TRBD2 agrees at 13 bases. CDR1 SNHLY and CDR2 FYNNEI come from the germline V gene. Trimming removed 5 bases from V and 2 bases from J; junction bases left unmatched: 5. The CDR3 has 16 residues. The CDR3: CASSLVGLAGQETQYF. CDR3 bases: TGTGCCAGCAGTCTCGTGGGACTAGCGGGGCAAGAGACCCAGTACTTC.

The gene calls are TRBV19 and TRBJ2-1; TRBD2 agrees at 9 bases. This CDR3 has 15 amino acids. Trimming cost V 1 base and J 2 bases; bases outside gene matches: 0. Germline CDR1 is LNHDA and CDR2 is SQIVND (reference sequence). The CDR3 DNA reads as TGTGCCAGTAGTATAGTAGCGGGGGCCTACAATGAGCAGTTCTTC. Protein: CASSIVAGAYNEQFF.

The gene calls are TRBV10-3 and TRBJ1-5, with 8 bases fitting TRBD1. The CDR3 contains 16 residues. Trimming at V came to 8 bases and at J to 1 base, leaving 10 bases not matched to a gene. Germline V gene sequence: CDR1 ENHRY, CDR2 SYGVKD. The CDR3 here is CAIGRTGQGSNQPQHF. CDR3 DNA: TGTGCCATCGGCAGGACAGGGCAAGGGAGCAATCAGCCCCAGCATTTT.

V gene TRBV7-9 combines with J gene TRBJ1-1, with D perhaps TRBD1 (5 bases). Trimming left V 1 base short and J 0 bases short, with 6 bases between. In germline, CDR1 is SEHNR, CDR2 FQNEAQ (reference sequence). The CDR3 is made up of 14 amino acids. CDR3 nucleotide sequence: TGTGCCAGCAGCTTAGGGGGGATGAACACTGAAGCTTTCTTT. This encodes CASSLGGMNTEAFF.